This T cell receptor delta chain derives from a study of γδ T cells in repeated Plasmodium falciparum infection. CDR3 length: 16 amino acids. CDR1 GEAIGNYY and CDR2 EKD come from the germline V gene. TCRdb re-called the multiplex PCR reads using CATT. The table has 70,000 to 95,000 delta-chain clones, around 1.4% seen once. Bulk repertoires came from Vgamma9/Vdelta2+ or Vdelta2-negative gammadelta T cells flow-sorted from PBMC. A few counts support this clone. The TCRdb protein, from a much larger clone, departs from this DNA's translation at residue 4, likely by read error; the protein shown derives from the DNA.

The rearrangement joins TRDV2 to TRDJ1; no firm D call. TCRdb supplies no J gene; here it was assigned by aligning the nucleotide sequence to germline. The TCR originated in a pool of human donors (malaria-infected and uninfected, not separated). The sample was gamma-delta T cells from blood. The CDR3 spells CACVTLVGPHTDKLIF. DNA of the CDR3: TGTGCCTGTGTCACCTTGGTTGGCCCTCACACCGATAAACTCATCTTT.